This T cell receptor (beta chain) came from a study of T cell repertoires and HLA-DP antigens. For the study at large: Alloreactive CD4+ T cells targeted HLA-DP on transduced HeLa. Versus self, one alloantigen differed at one groove amino acid, the other at around ten.

This clone came up once. The antigen remains unidentified. Untouched CD4+ T cells were bead-isolated from PBMC at roughly 98% purity. Amplification used primers for 54 TRBV and 13 TRBJ segments. TCRdb's table, derived via immunoSEQ multiplex PCR, lists solely in-frame clones and lacks some. The sample records some 110,000 clones, roughly 92% being singletons. This sequence was found in a woman under 30 in good health and CMV-seronegative. Sequencing used CD4+ T cells from PBMCs.

The CDR3 reads CASSEGGNQPQHF. CDR3 bases: TGCGCCAGCAGTGAGGGGGGCAATCAGCCCCAGCATTTT. V and J are TRBV10-2 and TRBJ1-5; D is unclear. The V gene lost 2 bases and the J gene lost 2 bases, with 4 bases spanning the gap. There are 13 residues in the CDR3. Germline V CDR1 and CDR2: WSHSY, SAAADI.